This TCR beta chain was captured by sequencing in a study of blood T cell repertoires in COVID-19. Study-wide context: COVID-19 samples collected from the United States, Italy and Spain covered acute and convalescent phases. T cells, B-cell-depleted T cells, or PBMCs provided the cDNA or gDNA that served as material.

Participants spanned ages roughly 18 to 95 years and resided in 20 to 30 US areas. Membership in each cohort depended on participant-reported clinical history. Assay: immunoSEQ multiplex PCR; the TCRdb copy retains only in-frame clones and omits some. This table has about 270,000 clones, 91% appearing once. The CDR3 runs to 16 residues. With V trimmed by 2 bases and J by 0 bases, 6 bases remained unmatched. From germline, CDR1 is SGHNT and CDR2 YYREEE (reference sequence). The TCR sequence derives from a man between 40 and 49 years old who had been exposed to COVID-19. The material sequenced was PBMCs or T cells enriched from blood (not recorded which). The chain employs TRBV5-4 and TRBJ1-1, with 8 bases identical to TRBD1. As DNA, the CDR3 is TGTGCCAGCAGCTTTCCAGGGGGCGGGTTGAACACTGAAGCTTTCTTT. Translating gives CASSFPGGGLNTEAFF.